One and the same sample provided the 15 T cell receptor beta chains below, sequenced in a study of CD8+ T cells in alopecia areata listed by TCRdb under 2018. The receptor library was made with the immunoSEQ multiplex PCR assay. RNA was extracted from all samples and reverse transcribed into cDNA, which served as template for TCR sequencing. As stored in TCRdb, this immuneACCESS dataset retains in-frame rearrangements with V and J assigned. A fraction of the clones does not appear; measured against another copy, unresolved V genes explain less than half of the discrepancy, and the remainder lacks a known reason. This sample is represented by 170,000 or so clones; approximately 59% of them were singletons. The biggest ten clones account for under 15% of the sample. Taken with the paper, the label for time point translates to: baseline before oral tofacitinib. This sample comprised CD4+ T cells sorted from blood, obtained at week 0. The receptors derive from a human donor with alopecia areata.

This clone was counted between two and nine times. This rearrangement joins TRBV30 to TRBJ2-5; 7 bases are shared with TRBD2. The CDR3 has 14 residues. V was pared by 3 bases and J by 1 base, with 5 bases of the junction left unmatched. The germline V gene encodes CDR1 GTSNPN and CDR2 SVGIG (reference sequence). The CDR3 sequence is CAWRAAGVQETQYF. The DNA of the CDR3 is TGTGCCTGGAGAGCGGCGGGAGTCCAAGAGACCCAGTACTTC.

The CDR3 DNA sequence: TGTGCCAGCAGCTTGGGGGGGTATCACACAGATACGCAGTATTTT. This gives the protein CASSLGGYHTDTQYF. This rearrangement joins TRBV5-6 to TRBJ2-3, with D perhaps TRBD1 or TRBD2 (5 bases each). CDR1 SGHDT and CDR2 YYEEEE come from the germline V gene. V shed 0 bases and J shed 2 bases, with 10 bases lying between them. The CDR3 spans 15 residues. Variable domain in full (rest from reference TRBV5-6 and TRBJ2-3): DAGVTQSPTHLIKTRGQQVTLRCSPKSGHDTVSWYQQALGQGPQFIFQYYEEEERQRGNFPDRFSGHQFPNYSSELNVNALLLGDSALYLCASSLGGYHTDTQYFGPGTRLTVL.

The chain combines TRBV7-2 with TRBJ2-3, with 10 bases identical to TRBD1. V lost 3 bases to trimming and J lost 4 bases; unmatched junction nucleotides: 1. The CDR3 has 14 residues. Per the germline V gene, CDR1 is SGHTA and CDR2 is FQGNSA. The CDR3 here is CASSLGTGADTQYF. The CDR3, as DNA: TGTGCCAGCAGCTTGGGGACAGGGGCAGATACGCAGTATTTT. Full variable domain (outside the CDR3, taken from reference TRBV7-2 and TRBJ2-3): GAGVSQSPSNKVTEKGKDVELRCDPISGHTALYWYRQSLGQGLEFLIYFQGNSAPDKSGLPSDRFSAERTGGSVSTLTIQRTQQEDSAVYLCASSLGTGADTQYFGPGTRLTVL.

The V and J genes are TRBV10-2 and TRBJ1-5, with D perhaps TRBD1 (6 bases). Germline loops: CDR1 WSHSY, CDR2 SAAADI. CDR3 size: 16 residues. The V end lost 2 bases, the J end lost 0 bases, and 11 bases lay between the germline ends. The CDR3 region has the DNA TGCGCCAGCAGTGAGATCGGGGGACATAGCAATCAGCCCCAGCATTTT. Protein: CASSEIGGHSNQPQHF.

V gene TRBV5-6 combines with J gene TRBJ2-5; D is unclear. The V gene lost 0 bases and the J gene lost 0 bases, with 3 bases spanning the gap. Germline V gene sequence: CDR1 SGHDT, CDR2 YYEEEE. The CDR3 totals 13 residues. DNA of the CDR3: TGTGCCAGCAGCTTGGATTACCAAGAGACCCAGTACTTC. Translating it yields CASSLDYQETQYF.

The chain employs TRBV5-1 and TRBJ1-5; 7 bases are a match to TRBD1. The germline V gene encodes CDR1 SGHRS and CDR2 YFSETQ. The CDR3 sequence is 16 residues long. After removal of 0 bases from V and 5 bases from J, the junction contained 8 bases not matched to a gene. The CDR3 spells CASSLGQGGGYQPQHF. CDR3 nucleotide sequence: TGCGCCAGCAGCTTGGGACAGGGCGGGGGCTATCAGCCCCAGCATTTT.

This chain links TRBV5-1 with TRBJ1-4; 7 nucleotides agree with TRBD1. Trimming removed 3 bases from V and 6 bases from J; junction bases left unmatched: 5. The CDR3 is 14 amino acids. Germline V lookup: CDR1 SGHRS, CDR2 YFSETQ. The CDR3 sequence: CASSSQGSHEKLFF. The CDR3 nucleotides read TGCGCCAGCAGCTCACAGGGGTCCCATGAAAAACTGTTTTTT.

This clone was recorded a few times. CDR3 DNA: TGTGCCAGCAGTGAATCGGCTAGCGGGGGGGTATACTCCTACAATGAGCAGTTCTTC. Translation: CASSESASGGVYSYNEQFF. The chain employs TRBV2 and TRBJ2-1; 12 bases fit TRBD2. J was trimmed by 0 bases and V by 2 bases; bases with no gene match: 8. CDR3 length: 19 amino acids. The germline CDR1 and CDR2 sequences are SNHLY and FYNNEI.

CDR3 nucleotide sequence: TGTGCCAGCAGTTACTCGGCAGGGACTAATGAGCAGTTCTTC. Encoded protein: CASSYSAGTNEQFF. The V gene is TRBV6-5, the J gene TRBJ2-1; D is possibly TRBD2 (6 bases). The CDR3 sequence is 14 residues long. Germline CDR1 reads MNHEY; CDR2 reads SVGAGI. Trimming cost V 0 bases and J 7 bases, with 10 bases left between them.

Concerning this clone itself: Other nucleotide sequences in the sample specify the same CDR3. The gene calls are TRBV5-1 and TRBJ2-1, with D perhaps TRBD1 (5 bases). Looked up from germline, CDR1 is SGHRS and CDR2 is YFSETQ. This CDR3 region has 14 residues. The V gene lost 0 bases and the J gene lost 4 bases, with 8 bases spanning the gap. CDR3 amino acids: CASSLGQGYNEQFF. DNA of the CDR3: TGCGCCAGCAGCTTGGGGCAGGGATACAATGAGCAGTTCTTC.

The chain carries TRBV5-1 and TRBJ1-2; D remains unclear. V dropped 0 bases and J dropped 3 bases, with 9 bases sitting between them. The CDR3 sequence is 14 residues long. From germline, CDR1 is SGHRS and CDR2 YFSETQ. CDR3 DNA sequence: TGCGCCAGCAGCTTGGCTCTACGGGACTATGGCTACACCTTC. Translated: CASSLALRDYGYTF.

This clone was found a few times. This chain uses TRBV18 with TRBJ1-4; D gene ambiguous. The V gene lost 3 bases and the J gene lost 6 bases, with 8 bases spanning the gap. This CDR3 contains 13 residues. The germline gives CDR1 KGHSH, CDR2 LQKENI. CDR3: CASSPTRDEKLFF. In DNA, the CDR3 is TGTGCCAGCTCACCGACGAGGGATGAAAAACTGTTTTTT.

This clone appeared once. The genes are TRBV30 and TRBJ1-5, with D perhaps matching TRBD1 (6 bases). The CDR3 covers 14 residues. The germline V and J ends were trimmed by 2 bases and 7 bases, with 15 bases remaining between them. Germline values: CDR1 GTSNPN, CDR2 SVGIG (reference sequence). The CDR3 here is CAWSSNRVDQPQHF. The CDR3, as DNA: TGTGCCTGGAGTTCAAACAGGGTAGACCAGCCCCAGCATTTT.

The rearrangement links TRBV30 to TRBJ1-5; D is perhaps TRBD1 (5 bases). Deletions cut 0 bases from V and 3 bases from J, with 12 bases between. Germline CDR1 reads GTSNPN; CDR2 reads SVGIG (reference sequence). CDR3 length: 15 amino acids. The CDR3 reads CAWSVGDRLNQPQHF. Written as DNA, the CDR3 is TGTGCCTGGAGTGTAGGGGACCGCCTCAATCAGCCCCAGCATTTT.

J is TRBJ2-1 and V is TRBV29-1; 12 bases align to TRBD2. The J segment lost 4 bases and the V segment lost 3 bases, leaving 4 bases of the junction unmatched. The CDR3 extends over 15 amino acids. The germline V gene encodes CDR1 SQVTM and CDR2 ANQGSEA. CDR3: CSVDFTSGGYNEQFF. The CDR3 coding sequence is TGCAGCGTTGATTTTACTAGCGGGGGGTACAATGAGCAGTTCTTC.